Ten or more counts support the clone carrying this TCR beta chain. Its cognate antigen is unknown. Each TCR beta library was made by quantitative 5'-RACE that incorporated molecular barcodes. TCRdb reanalysed the 5' RACE reads using MiXCR and keeps one entry per CDR3 protein. This table has around 140,000 distinct CDR3 sequences, about an eighth appearing once. The data originate from a study of CD8 T cells in ankylosing spondylitis. Points from the study as a whole: Peripheral blood held disease-linked clones only at relatively low frequency, and these were CD8+. In ankylosing spondylitis blood, a motif of roughly eight highly homologous TCR beta variants appeared characteristic.

Trimming pared 0 bases from V and 0 bases from J, leaving 7 bases between. Germline V gives CDR1 SGHKS, CDR2 YYEKEE (reference sequence). The CDR3 loop spans 16 amino acids. The rearrangement links TRBV5-5 to TRBJ2-6; D remains unclear. The sample consisted of blood, either unsorted or a sorted T cell fraction (not recorded which). This receptor was identified in a female donor with ankylosing spondylitis or in good health (not recorded which). The CDR3 here is CASSLAPFSGANVLTF. The CDR3 nucleotides are TGTGCCAGCAGCTTGGCACCTTTCTCTGGGGCCAACGTCCTGACTTTC. The entire variable domain, with the rest obtained from reference TRBV5-5 and TRBJ2-6, is as follows: DAGVTQSPTHLIKTRGQQVTLRCSPISGHKSVSWYQQVLGQGPQFIFQYYEKEERGRGNFPDRFSARQFPNYSSELNVNALLLGDSALYLCASSLAPFSGANVLTFGAGSRLTVL.